Listed below are T cell receptor beta chains from one sample, sequenced in a study of T-cell reconstitution after alpha-beta-depleted transplantation in children. TCRdb itself ran the PCR reads through MiXCR, one entry per CDR3 protein. This sample yields roughly 220,000 distinct CDR3 sequences, of which approximately 8.4% are seen a single time; 35% belongs to the top ten. This sample comprised PBMCs, mostly from graft donor cells, obtained 360 days after TCRalphabeta/CD19-depleted stem cell transplant. These receptors originate from a male patient between 2 and 15 years old who had a stem cell transplant for acute myeloid leukemia, so the T cells may come from the graft donor. CDR3s leave out the opening cysteine and the closing phenylalanine or tryptophan.

j_call,v_call,cdr3_aa
TRBJ2-1,TRBV5-1,ASSFSAGPQYNEQF
TRBJ2-5,TRBV7-2,ASSLRRVGETQY
TRBJ2-2,TRBV5-1,ASSFRVGGELF
TRBJ2-7,TRBV7-9,ASSDRDGPSYEQY
TRBJ2-1,TRBV20-1,SATPSGREGRVWNEQF
TRBJ1-6,TRBV10-3,AISESWPNSPLH
TRBJ2-1,TRBV9,ASSPEGSGRSYNEQF
TRBJ2-6,TRBV10-2,ASNSDRGANVLT
TRBJ2-2,TRBV5-5,ASSLAAGATYTGELF
TRBJ2-1,TRBV7-9,ASSTPGTFRSYNEQF
TRBJ2-2,TRBV27,ASSSDRANTGELF
TRBJ2-1,TRBV11-1,ASSRRTGGLDEQF
TRBJ2-1,TRBV7-9,ASSLVRASRSYNEQF
TRBJ2-5,TRBV5-1,ASSLVSHAETQY
TRBJ2-7,TRBV4-3,ASSQGWGLSSYEQY
TRBJ2-7,TRBV7-9,ASSFGGVYEQY
TRBJ2-1,TRBV20-1,SATGTSGFNEQF
TRBJ1-1,TRBV5-1,ASSFTDRVNTEAF
TRBJ2-1,TRBV20-1,CARDQPRLAGGNEQF
TRBJ2-3,TRBV15,ATSRDGQATDTQY
TRBJ1-1,TRBV11-2,ASNLDRDTEAF
TRBJ2-5,TRBV6-2/TRBV6-3,ASSSRGPSGLIQETQY
TRBJ2-3,TRBV12-3/TRBV12-4,ASRRVLAGFTDTQY
TRBJ2-5,TRBV7-9,ASSLDGAQETQY
TRBJ2-6,TRBV6-5,ASSYRRTGEPSGANVLT
TRBJ1-5,TRBV6-2/TRBV6-3,ASSYSMKGRTEGNQPQH
TRBJ2-5,TRBV29-1,SVQGRLQETQY
TRBJ2-1,TRBV29-1,SVGAGVSSYNEQF
TRBJ1-2,TRBV28,ASNYPNYGYT
TRBJ2-3,TRBV13,ASSSIPRTSGGAADTQY
TRBJ2-1,TRBV5-1,ASSSVYNEQF
TRBJ2-7,TRBV20-1,SARDGPTYEQY
TRBJ1-3,TRBV10-3,AILARDRDGNTIY
TRBJ2-1,TRBV5-1,ASSRYLGQTYNEQF
TRBJ2-1,TRBV7-7,ASSLGTSGGNEQF
TRBJ2-6,TRBV7-2,ASSLRTSGGSGANVLT
TRBJ2-1,TRBV7-4,ASSLARTGVRRTPYNEQF
TRBJ2-3,TRBV20-1,SARSWTSGPSTDTQY
TRBJ2-7,TRBV18,ASSSDRGTLEQY
TRBJ2-5,TRBV20-1,SASQGGETQY
TRBJ2-2,TRBV4-3,ASSRSGTSVSGELF
TRBJ2-5,TRBV20-1,SVLRGTSAADETQY
TRBJ2-5,TRBV29-1,SVTQETQY
TRBJ1-5,TRBV4-1,ASSQDGQGGQPQH
TRBJ1-1,TRBV5-1,ASSLGLGTEAF
TRBJ2-1,TRBV7-3,ASRPTSGGSYNEQF
TRBJ2-5,TRBV6-5,ASSYSIDLGQETQY
TRBJ2-2,TRBV9,ASSVAGGPGELF
TRBJ2-7,TRBV5-1,ASSFEGLSSYEQY